This TCR beta chain was observed in a study of blood T cell repertoires in COVID-19 (dated by TCRdb to about 2020). The study in broad terms: The collaborator samples originated in the United States, Italy and Spain and spanned the acute and convalescent phases of COVID-19. The material from the prospective study consisted of cDNA or gDNA derived from T cells, B-cell-depleted T cells, or PBMCs. The dataset comprised deeply sampled blood TCRbeta repertoires from subjects exposed to, actively infected with, or recovered from COVID-19. The repertoires were released in a freely available public database intended as a resource for research on the immune response to SARS-CoV-2. Samples came from the ongoing ImmuneRACE study (first 160 participants) plus 1,254 subjects from 6 global collaborators. The sample metadata nearly always contained a de-identified subject ID, COVID-19 status, age in years and sex. Where HLA class I and class II types were available, the types were taken from metadata supplied by the sample provider, not from assay-based typing. General conclusions and limits of the study: The amount of clinical and demographic metadata varied by source and participant and was provided uncurated.

The immunoSEQ Assay, a bias-controlled multiplex PCR, was used to amplify TCRbeta CDR3 regions from genomic DNA. The study's processing was this. The number of nucleated cells in each sample was estimated from the amplification of reference gene primers within the assay. To quantify the absolute abundance of each unique TCRbeta CDR3 rearrangement, sequence reads were collapsed and filtered. For each sample, productive Simpson clonality was calculated as the square root of Simpson's diversity index over productive rearrangements. Held by TCRdb, this immuneACCESS table contains in-frame sequences only and omits some clones. Under half of the omission traces to an unresolved V gene where checked; the cause of the rest is unknown. V and J calls plus clone size are reproduced from that table; the DNA served to infer D and trimming. The table for this sample lists about 130,000 clones; 65% to 90% of them were counted only once. Jointly, the top ten make up 20% to 30% of the sample.

Comment on this clone: Its antigen remains unidentified. It has no much larger one-base neighbor in the sample; base qualities were not kept.

CDR1 and CDR2, looked up from the germline V gene, are MNHEY and SVGAGI. V loses 0 bases of germline sequence and J loses 3 bases, and the interval between the two ends is 12 bases. The CDR3 measures 15 amino acids from cysteine to phenylalanine. Here the CDR3 DNA is all that survives: 45 bases in frame from base 1. Whole blood was collected in K2EDTA tubes by collaborating institutions according to the institutions' own protocols. Collaborator samples were shipped for TCRbeta analysis as frozen whole blood, isolated PBMCs, or DNA extracted from either sample type. This chain joins TRBV6-5 to TRBJ2-7, and possibly TRBD1, on 7 matching bases. Sequencing used peripheral blood. This receptor was taken from a woman aged 80 or over with acute or convalescent COVID-19. The CDR3: CASSYSSRGVYEQYF. The nucleotide sequence reads as follows: TGTGCCAGCAGTTACTCTTCCAGGGGGGTCTACGAGCAGTACTTC.